The rows below give T cell receptor beta chains drawn from one sample of a study of spatial heterogeneity in lung cancer. TCRdb re-called the 5' RACE reads with MiXCR, one entry per CDR3 protein. The top ten clones hold 16% of a sample with some 5,100 distinct CDR3 sequences, roughly a quarter of them seen once. The material sequenced was PBMCs, taken at surgery. The source is a male donor with early-stage non-small cell lung cancer. The CDR3 runs from the conserved cysteine through the conserved F or W. The order of the fields is CDR3 length, V gene, J gene, CDR3 protein.

14,TRBV10-2,TRBJ2-7,CASSRTSGRDEQYF
14,TRBV27,TRBJ1-2,CASSITGANYGYTF
13,TRBV19,TRBJ2-4,CASSGSEENIQYF
16,TRBV6-5,TRBJ2-5,CASSSPLREGLETQYF
12,TRBV7-2,TRBJ2-3,CASSQTTDTQYF
16,TRBV29-1,TRBJ2-1,CSVGVSGRITGNEQFF
21,TRBV6-1,TRBJ1-2,CASSEALNFSPGSRANYGYTF
14,TRBV11-2,TRBJ1-3,CASSLQEAGGTIYF
11,TRBV25-1,TRBJ1-1,CASIVGTEAFF
14,TRBV5-5,TRBJ2-7,CASSLLAEAYEQYF
14,TRBV20-1,TRBJ2-3,CSARLREDTDTQYF
14,TRBV2,TRBJ1-2,CASSDGQARTGYTF
15,TRBV28,TRBJ2-7,CASSLSGGRAYEQYF
13,TRBV29-1,TRBJ1-5,CSVQGAQGQPQHF
13,TRBV20-1,TRBJ2-7,CSARRDTAYEQYF
14,TRBV29-1,TRBJ2-5,CSVDGTSGGETQYF
16,TRBV28,TRBJ2-1,CASSQGTSGGINEQFF
13,TRBV7-3,TRBJ1-2,CASSSNQGVDYTF
14,TRBV19,TRBJ2-1,CASSLGLRYNEQFF
13,TRBV20-1,TRBJ2-7,CSASGEFAYEQYF
12,TRBV6-5,TRBJ2-1,CASSSLAGVWFF